These 27 T cell receptor beta chains originate from one sample sequenced in a study of blood T cell repertoires in COVID-19. Generated by immunoSEQ multiplex PCR, the TCRdb table keeps only in-frame clones and is missing some. Among 250,000 or so clones listed, more than 85% were seen once. The specimen sequenced was PBMCs or T cells enriched from blood (not recorded which). The receptors come from a man aged 40-50 years who had been exposed to COVID-19.

The chain recombines TRBV19 with TRBJ2-1, with a weak D call TRBD1 (5 bases). Trimming removed 10 bases at V and 7 bases at J, with 20 bases between. CDR1 and CDR2 from the germline V gene are LNHDA and SQIVND (reference sequence). This CDR3 contains 14 residues. In DNA, the CDR3 is TGTGCCACAGACTGGCAGGGCAACCCTAATGAGCAGTTCTTC. This encodes CATDWQGNPNEQFF. The variable domain in full, with the rest retrieved from reference TRBV19 and TRBJ2-1, is DGGITQSPKYLFRKEGQNVTLSCEQNLNHDAMYWYRQDPGQGLRLIYYSQIVNDFQKGDIAEGYSVSREKKESFPLTVTSAQKNPTAFYLCATDWQGNPNEQFFGPGTRLTVL.

This clone appeared once. The rearrangement links TRBV19 to TRBJ2-1; 10 positions match TRBD2. Trimming cost V 7 bases and J 8 bases; bases outside gene matches: 14. The CDR3 has 16 residues. CDR1 is LNHDA, CDR2 SQIVND, per germline (reference sequence). DNA of the CDR3: TGTGCCAGTAAAAATCCTAGCGGGAGAAAGGGAGATGAGCAGTTCTTC. Translated, it gives CASKNPSGRKGDEQFF. Looking up the rest from reference TRBV19 and TRBJ2-1 gives the full variable domain: DGGITQSPKYLFRKEGQNVTLSCEQNLNHDAMYWYRQDPGQGLRLIYYSQIVNDFQKGDIAEGYSVSREKKESFPLTVTSAQKNPTAFYLCASKNPSGRKGDEQFFGPGTRLTVL.

This chain links TRBV12-5 with TRBJ2-7, with 9 bases lining up with TRBD2. The length of the CDR3 is 16 residues. Germline CDR1 reads LGHNT; CDR2 reads FRNRAP. Losses at the gene ends were 7 bases for V and 1 base for J; bases not matched to a gene: 11. Here the CDR3 DNA reads TGTGCTAGTGTTGACACTGTTCTAGCGGGATCCTACGAGCAGTACTTC. Residues: CASVDTVLAGSYEQYF.

A single count supports this clone. This rearrangement joins TRBV5-1 to TRBJ1-2, with TRBD1 matching over 8 bases. The CDR3 consists of 15 residues. The germline gives CDR1 SGHRS, CDR2 YFSETQ. With V trimmed by 0 bases and J by 2 bases, 3 bases remained unmatched. The CDR3 nucleotides read TGCGCCAGCAGCTTGGATAACAGGGGGAACTATGGCTACACCTTC. Protein: CASSLDNRGNYGYTF.

This chain connects TRBV5-1 to TRBJ2-3; 8 nucleotides align to TRBD2. With 0 bases clipped from V and 2 bases from J, the junction kept 8 bases outside the gene matches. Germline assignment: CDR1 SGHRS and CDR2 YFSETQ. The CDR3 has 17 amino acids. This CDR3 reads CASSLVTAGLVTDTQYF. CDR3 bases: TGCGCCAGCAGCTTGGTTACGGCGGGACTAGTCACAGATACGCAGTATTTT.

The chain is built from TRBV27 and TRBJ1-3; D is unresolved. Germline V gene lookup returns CDR1 MNHEY and CDR2 SMNVEV (reference sequence). V shed 5 bases and J shed 0 bases, with 11 bases lying between them. The CDR3 runs to 15 residues. The CDR3 region is CASSADWSSGNTIYF. The CDR3 DNA reads TGTGCCAGCAGTGCAGACTGGAGCTCTGGAAACACCATATATTTT.

The J gene is TRBJ2-3, the V gene TRBV19; 9 positions agree with TRBD2. V lost 5 bases to trimming and J lost 11 bases; unmatched junction nucleotides: 5. Germline CDR1 is LNHDA and CDR2 is SQIVND (reference sequence). CDR3 length: 12 amino acids. The CDR3 DNA sequence: TGTGCCAGTAGTTCTAGGACTAGCGTGCAGTATTTT. Protein sequence: CASSSRTSVQYF.

The chain recombines TRBV11-2 with TRBJ2-7; the D gene is possibly TRBD1 (6 bases). Between the trimmed V and J ends, which lost 5 bases and 2 bases, there was a span of 16 bases. From germline, CDR1 is SGHAT and CDR2 FQNNGV. The CDR3 has 15 amino acids. Written as DNA, the CDR3 is TGTGCCAGCAGCCCTTTTACAGGGCCCGCCTACGAGCAGTACTTC. Translated: CASSPFTGPAYEQYF.

The V call is TRBV7-9, the J call TRBJ1-5; the D gene is possibly TRBD1 (5 bases). The ends were cut back, 4 bases at V and 0 bases at J, with 16 bases in the middle. The germline V gene encodes CDR1 SEHNR and CDR2 FQNEAQ (reference sequence). This CDR3 region has 17 residues. The DNA of the CDR3 is TGTGCCAGCAGCTCCTTTCTTGGCGACAGTAGCAATCAGCCCCAGCATTTT. Translation: CASSSFLGDSSNQPQHF.

This clone occurred once. V usage is TRBV19 and J usage is TRBJ2-2; 7 nucleotides match TRBD1. Trimming removed 3 bases from V and 7 bases from J; junction bases left unmatched: 5. The CDR3 loop spans 14 amino acids. Per the germline V gene, CDR1 is LNHDA and CDR2 is SQIVND (reference sequence). CDR3 sequence reads: CASSINRGDGELFF. The CDR3 bases are TGTGCCAGTAGTATTAACAGGGGTGACGGGGAGCTGTTTTTT.

V and J are TRBV7-9 and TRBJ2-7; 7 bases align to TRBD1. V trimming: 5 bases; J trimming: 5 bases; junction bases outside the gene matches: 6. This CDR3 region has 13 residues. Germline CDR1 reads SEHNR; CDR2 reads FQNEAQ (reference sequence). CDR3 bases: TGTGCCAGCAGCCCGGGACAGTGGGACGAGCAGTACTTC. Amino acids: CASSPGQWDEQYF.

The chain recombines TRBV5-1 with TRBJ2-3, with TRBD1 identical over 7 bases. After removal of 4 bases from V and 1 base from J, the junction contained 6 bases not matched to a gene. Germline loops: CDR1 SGHRS, CDR2 YFSETQ. The CDR3 length is 15 residues. As DNA, the CDR3 is TGCGCCAGCAGCGCGCAGGGGGATGGCACAGATACGCAGTATTTT. It specifies CASSAQGDGTDTQYF.

This sequence joins TRBV10-3 and TRBJ1-3, with 10 bases that match TRBD1. V dropped 7 bases and J dropped 2; count of bases not matched to a gene: 8. Germline CDR1 is ENHRY and CDR2 is SYGVKD. The CDR3 has 16 residues. The CDR3 DNA reads as TGTGCCATCACTCCCGGACAGGGGGAGGCTGGAAACACCATATATTTT. The encoded protein is CAITPGQGEAGNTIYF.

The rearrangement links TRBV6-1 to TRBJ2-6; perhaps TRBD1 as D (6 bases). This CDR3 comprises 18 residues. The ends were cut back, 3 bases at V and 4 bases at J, with 19 bases in the middle. The germline V gene encodes CDR1 MNHNS and CDR2 SASEGT. Written as DNA, the CDR3 is TGTGCCAGCAGTGAGTTAGGCAGGGGAGCTTCAGGGGCCAACGTCCTGACTTTC. Translation: CASSELGRGASGANVLTF.

The genes are TRBV20-1 and TRBJ2-1; 10 bases agree with TRBD2. Per germline, CDR1 DFQATT and CDR2 SNEGSKA (reference sequence). The V and J ends lost 3 bases and 4 bases, in that order; junction bases with no gene match: 9. CDR3 size: 16 residues. For the CDR3, the DNA is TGCAGTGCTAGTAACCTTAGCGGGAGGTCTTACAATGAGCAGTTCTTC. Translated: CSASNLSGRSYNEQFF.

As for this clone: The junction departs from the called germline gene at one end, perhaps through a read error. The CDR3 DNA follows: TGTGCCAGCAGGGACCGAGCGGGACAGGGGGCCGAATTT. Translating it yields CASRDRAGQGAEF. The rearrangement links TRBV2 to TRBJ1-1; 12 bases are a match to TRBD1. The length of the CDR3 is 13 residues. CDR1 and CDR2 (germline): SNHLY, FYNNEI. The full variable domain, completed using reference TRBV2 and TRBJ1-1, is EPEVTQTPSHQVTQMGQEVILRCVPISNHLYFYWYRQILGQKVEFLVSFYNNEISEKSEIFDDQFSVERPDGSNFTLKIRSTKLEDSAMYFCASRDRAGQGAEFGQGTRLTVV.

The gene calls are TRBV5-5 and TRBJ1-2; the D is unclear. CDR3 length: 15 residues. Germline CDR1 SGHKS, CDR2 YYEKEE (reference sequence). The ends were cut back, 0 bases at V and 5 bases at J, with 14 bases in the middle. CDR3 loop: CASSLEFPSEYGYTF. The CDR3 nucleotides read TGTGCCAGCAGCTTGGAGTTCCCCTCCGAGTATGGCTACACCTTC.

The rearrangement joins TRBV4-1 to TRBJ1-1, with D perhaps matching TRBD1 (5 bases). Looked up from germline, CDR1 is MGHRA and CDR2 is YSYEKL. The CDR3 is 15 amino acids. The V and J ends lost 5 bases and 6 bases respectively, with 19 bases between them. CDR3: CASSSQPGGSPEAFF. CDR3 sequence (DNA): TGCGCCAGCAGCTCCCAGCCGGGGGGGTCCCCTGAAGCTTTCTTT.

The chain has TRBV7-2 and TRBJ2-7; 8 positions agree with TRBD1. Germline-derived CDR1 and CDR2 are SGHTA and FQGNSA. The V gene end was trimmed by 5 bases and the J gene end by 0 bases; junction bases not matched to a gene: 6. The CDR3 loop spans 15 amino acids. CDR3 amino acids: CASSLGTGVSYEQYF. CDR3 bases: TGTGCCAGCAGCCTAGGGACAGGTGTCTCCTACGAGCAGTACTTC.

Regarding this clone: The sample carries other DNA sequences with the same CDR3. V and J are TRBV5-1 and TRBJ2-7; the match to TRBD1 covers 7 bases. The CDR3 is 13 amino acids. Germline CDR1 reads SGHRS; CDR2 reads YFSETQ. Trimming at V came to 3 bases and at J to 2 bases, leaving 2 bases not matched to a gene. This CDR3 is CASSSGQTYEQYF. The DNA for the CDR3 is TGCGCCAGCAGCTCGGGACAGACCTACGAGCAGTACTTC.

CDR3 sequence: CASSVEVGGPTDTQYF. As DNA, the CDR3 is TGTGCCAGCAGCGTAGAAGTGGGAGGGCCAACAGATACGCAGTATTTT. V usage is TRBV9 and J usage is TRBJ2-3; 7 bases match TRBD2. Germline V lookup: CDR1 SGDLS, CDR2 YYNGEE. V dropped 0 bases and J dropped 3; count of bases not matched to a gene: 7. This CDR3 has 16 amino acids.

This chain links TRBV10-3 with TRBJ2-1; weak D call: TRBD2 (5 bases). The CDR3 has 15 amino acids. With 3 bases removed from V and 2 bases from J, the gap between germline ends came to 11 bases. Germline V CDR1 and CDR2: ENHRY, SYGVKD. DNA of the CDR3: TGTGCCATCAGTGACGGACTGTCTACCTACAATGAGCAGTTCTTC. This sequence encodes CAISDGLSTYNEQFF.

The V call is TRBV4-2, the J call TRBJ1-5; 7 nucleotides agree with TRBD1. Losses at the gene ends were 2 bases for V and 7 bases for J; bases not matched to a gene: 8. CDR3 length: 15 amino acids. Per the germline V gene, CDR1 is LGHNA and CDR2 is YNFKEQ. CDR3 region: CASSQLTGTGQPQHF. The CDR3, as DNA: TGTGCCAGCAGCCAATTGACAGGGACTGGGCAGCCCCAGCATTTT.

V and J are TRBV4-1 and TRBJ1-3, with D possibly being TRBD1 (6 bases). Germline values: CDR1 MGHRA, CDR2 YSYEKL. V lost 4 bases and J 2 bases, leaving 24 bases between the germline ends. This CDR3 spans 19 amino acids. In DNA form, the CDR3 reads TGCGCCAGCAGCCCCAGGTATCGAGGGCCAGGGGTTACTGGAAACACCATATATTTT. This sequence encodes CASSPRYRGPGVTGNTIYF.

This clone appeared a single time. The chain is built from TRBV4-1 and TRBJ2-7; TRBD1 might be the D (6 bases). V was clipped by 7 bases and J by 3 bases, with 16 bases between them. CDR3 length: 14 residues. CDR1 and CDR2 from the germline V gene are MGHRA and YSYEKL. CDR3 in DNA: TGCGCCAGCAACCCGGCCACAGGGAGCTACGAGCAGTACTTC. Translating it yields CASNPATGSYEQYF.

This clone appeared a single time. The chain is built from TRBV11-1 and TRBJ1-1; the D gene is possibly TRBD1 (6 bases). CDR1 is SGHAT and CDR2 is FQDESV in the germline V gene (reference sequence). There are 15 residues in the CDR3. V lost 1 base and J lost 5, with 14 bases in between. In nucleotides, the CDR3 is TGTGCCAGCAGCTTAGGGGACACCCTGGGAACTGAAGCTTTCTTT. This codes for CASSLGDTLGTEAFF.

The V and J genes are TRBV6-5 and TRBJ1-5; D is unclear. The CDR3 consists of 15 residues. V gave up 6 bases and J gave up 2 bases, with 14 bases separating them. Germline CDR1 MNHEY, CDR2 SVGAGI. The CDR3 protein is CASRRALMGNQPQHF. The CDR3 coding sequence is TGTGCCAGCAGGAGGGCCCTAATGGGCAATCAGCCCCAGCATTTT.